By share, the clone carrying this T cell receptor (beta chain) counts as medium-sized (0.01 to 0.1%). TCRdb recomputed clones from the PCR reads via MiXCR. Of about 4,500 clones in the sample, around 30% were seen once. This sample stems from a study of metastatic and nonmetastatic thyroid tumors. V lost 6 bases and J lost 2; bases outside the gene matches: 7. The length of the CDR3 is 14 residues. Germline CDR1 is DFQATT and CDR2 is SNEGSKA (reference sequence). Until they underwent thyroid surgery, no patient had received any treatment. The origin of this receptor is a male donor with papillary thyroid cancer or a benign thyroid nodule (not recorded which). Some clones in this sample may be carry-over from other donors' samples. Sequencing input: adjacent normal tissue. The chain couples TRBV20-1 to TRBJ2-3; 8 bases map to TRBD1. In DNA form, the CDR3 reads TGCAGTGCCGACGGACAGGGAAACACAGATACGCAGTATTTT. It encodes CSADGQGNTDTQYF.